Listed below are T cell receptor beta chains from one sample, sequenced in a study of shared clonotypes between healthy human individuals. Sequencing was performed with immunoSEQ multiplex PCR; in TCRdb, only in-frame clones are kept and a portion is missing. Of some 1,600,000 clones detected, about 98% appear once; the ten largest clones hold roughly 0.45%. Sequencing was carried out using naive CD4+ T cells sorted from blood. These receptors came from a man aged 30 to 39 in good health. Each CDR3 is given with its conserved first and last residue. The D gene is left open where the match is weak. Clone size, where shown, is once, few, many, or a class for clones that have expanded.

-,-,TRBJ1-4,TRBV5-1,CASFSSPATNEKLFF,TGCGCCAGCTTTTCGTCGCCAGCAACTAATGAAAAACTGTTTTTT
TRBD2,-,TRBJ2-7,TRBV2,CASRDGTSGPGGEQYF,TGTGCCAGCAGGGACGGGACTAGCGGGCCGGGTGGAGAGCAGTACTTC
-,-,TRBJ2-1,TRBV6-6,CASSYTSQGSNEQFF,TGTGCCAGCAGTTACACCAGCCAGGGCAGCAATGAGCAGTTCTTC
-,once,TRBJ2-1,TRBV9,CASSPTVSSYNEQFF,TGTGCCAGCAGCCCGACCGTTAGCTCCTACAATGAGCAGTTCTTC
-,once,TRBJ1-1,TRBV29-1,CSVESRVLNTEAFF,TGCAGCGTTGAGTCCCGGGTCCTGAACACTGAAGCTTTCTTT
-,-,TRBJ1-3,TRBV29-1,CSVARTATSGNTIYF,TGCAGCGTTGCCAGGACAGCTACCTCTGGAAACACCATATATTTT
TRBD2,few,TRBJ2-7,TRBV19,CATSGGSYEQYF,TGTGCCACTAGCGGGGGCTCCTACGAGCAGTACTTC
TRBD2,-,TRBJ2-1,TRBV27,CASSPLPSSGAGDEQFF,TGTGCCAGCAGTCCCCTCCCTTCTAGCGGGGCGGGGGATGAGCAGTTCTTC
TRBD2,-,TRBJ2-1,TRBV7-3,CASSLGSGRARAHEQFF,TGTGCCAGCAGCTTAGGTAGCGGGAGGGCCCGTGCCCATGAGCAGTTCTTC
-,-,TRBJ1-2,TRBV27,CASSFLPLGVGNYGYTF,TGTGCCAGCAGTTTTTTGCCATTAGGGGTAGGGAACTATGGCTACACCTTC
-,-,TRBJ2-1,TRBV11-3,CASSLLYNEQFF,TGTGCCAGCAGCTTATTGTACAATGAGCAGTTCTTC
-,-,TRBJ2-1,TRBV15,CATSRDSPALTYNEQFF,TGTGCCACCAGCAGAGATTCCCCGGCCCTAACCTACAATGAGCAGTTCTTC
-,-,TRBJ2-7,TRBV5-4,CASSSRVNGNEQYF,TGTGCCAGCAGCAGCAGGGTAAACGGGAATGAGCAGTACTTC
-,-,TRBJ2-7,TRBV28,CASSSGADYEQYF,TGTGCCAGCAGTTCGGGGGCAGACTACGAGCAGTACTTC
-,-,TRBJ2-1,TRBV21-1,CASSYPSSHNEQFF,TGTGCCAGCAGCTATCCTAGTTCTCACAATGAGCAGTTCTTC
TRBD1,-,TRBJ2-7,TRBV28,CASSWRDRAAYEQYF,TGTGCCAGCAGTTGGCGGGACAGGGCAGCCTACGAGCAGTACTTC
TRBD2,-,TRBJ2-7,TRBV7-2,CASSPYSGGSYEQYF,TGTGCCAGCAGCCCCTATAGCGGGGGTTCCTACGAGCAGTACTTC
TRBD1,-,TRBJ2-3,TRBV7-6,CASTTGTGLWETQYF,TGTGCCAGCACTACAGGGACAGGGCTCTGGGAGACGCAGTATTTT
TRBD1,-,TRBJ2-5,TRBV28,CASSLGQGGNGKTQYF,TGTGCCAGCAGTCTGGGACAGGGCGGTAATGGCAAGACCCAGTACTTC
-,-,TRBJ2-3,TRBV10-3,CAIRVTDTQYF,TGTGCCATCAGGGTCACAGATACGCAGTATTTT
TRBD2,-,TRBJ2-5,TRBV11-2,CASSAPTGTSGRAAFQYF,TGTGCCAGCAGCGCGCCTACCGGGACTAGCGGGAGGGCCGCTTTCCAGTACTTC
-,-,TRBJ1-2,TRBV28,CASHRSSNYGYTF,TGTGCCAGCCATCGAAGTAGTAACTATGGCTACACCTTC
-,-,TRBJ1-5,TRBV28,CATCGTPGIVPQHF,TGTGCCACCTGCGGGACCCCTGGGATCGTGCCCCAGCATTTT
TRBD1,-,TRBJ2-4,TRBV28,CASSLPQGDIQYF,TGTGCCAGCAGTCTCCCACAGGGGGACATTCAGTACTTC
-,-,TRBJ2-2,TRBV5-1,CASSMETNTGELFF,TGCGCCAGTTCGATGGAGACGAACACCGGGGAGCTGTTTTTT
TRBD1,-,TRBJ2-1,TRBV5-1,CASSMPTGTAYNEQFF,TGCGCCAGCAGTATGCCCACCGGGACAGCCTACAATGAGCAGTTCTTC
-,-,TRBJ2-2,TRBV4-3,CASSQDSTNTGELFF,TGCGCCAGCAGCCAAGATAGCACGAACACCGGGGAGCTGTTTTTT
-,-,TRBJ1-1,TRBV19,CASSTPATEAFF,TGTGCCAGTAGTACCCCAGCCACTGAAGCTTTCTTT
TRBD2,-,TRBJ2-7,TRBV7-2,CASSVTSGSSYEQYF,TGTGCCAGCAGCGTTACTAGCGGGAGCTCCTACGAGCAGTACTTC
TRBD2,-,TRBJ2-1,TRBV18,CASSPTQAGSSYNEQFF,TGTGCCAGCTCACCAACTCAAGCGGGAAGCTCCTACAATGAGCAGTTCTTC